These T cell receptor beta chains were read from a single sample in a study. One entry per CDR3 protein results from TCRdb running MiXCR on the 5' RACE reads. The data show about 62,000 distinct CDR3 sequences, around 30% seen once. Sequencing input: tumor-infiltrating naive CD4+ T cells sorted from the breast tumor. Source of these receptors: a female donor with breast cancer. CDR3s include the opening cysteine and the closing phenylalanine or tryptophan. The order of the fields is CDR3 length, J gene, D gene, clone size, V gene, CDR3 DNA, CDR3 protein. The D gene is left open where the match is weak. Clone size appears in some rows only: once, few, many, or a class for an expanded clone.

15 TRBJ1-1 . few TRBV2 TGTGCCAGCAGTAAATCGGGACAAGTGAACACTGAAGCTTTCTTT CASSKSGQVNTEAFF
14 TRBJ2-7 TRBD1 few TRBV3-1 TGTGCCAGCAGCCCGGGACAGGGGGCCGGTGAGCAGTACTTC CASSPGQGAGEQYF
16 TRBJ2-2 TRBD2 . TRBV7-6 TGTGCCAGCACGGAGCGGGGAACCGCTGGCACCGGGGAGCTGTTTTTT CASTERGTAGTGELFF
14 TRBJ2-3 TRBD2 . TRBV2 TGTGCCAGCAGTCTTAGCGGGAGATCCGATACGCAGTATTTT CASSLSGRSDTQYF
14 TRBJ2-7 TRBD1 many TRBV11-2 TGTGCCAGCCACAGACAGGGGGCTTTCGACGAGCAGTACTTC CASHRQGAFDEQYF
14 TRBJ1-1 . . TRBV6-2/TRBV6-3 TGTGCCAGCAGTTACGGGCAGGGGACTGATGAAGCTTTCTTT CASSYGQGTDEAFF
12 TRBJ2-7 . . TRBV12-3/TRBV12-4 TGTGCCAGCAGTTTGTACTCCTACGTGCAGTACTTC CASSLYSYVQYF
15 TRBJ2-1 . . TRBV7-8 TGTGCCAGCAGCCCTGAAGGTATGGGGTACGATGAGCAGTTCTTC CASSPEGMGYDEQFF
16 TRBJ1-2 TRBD1 many TRBV24-1 TGTGCCACCACGAGGGGGACAGGCGGATGGGACTATGGCTACACCTTC CATTRGTGGWDYGYTF
16 TRBJ1-4 . . TRBV6-1 TGTGCCAGCAGTGAAGAGTTGGCAGGGTCAGGTGAAAAACTGTTTTTT CASSEELAGSGEKLFF
13 TRBJ2-7 . many TRBV7-3 TGTGCCAGCAGCTTAACAGCTAGCTCCGAGCAGTACTTC CASSLTASSEQYF
15 TRBJ2-7 . . TRBV3-1 TGTGCCAGCAGCCAAGTAGGCGGGATGAGCTACGAGCAGTACTTC CASSQVGGMSYEQYF
16 TRBJ1-6 . . TRBV20-1 TGCAGTGCTAGACTGAGGGCCGGCTCCTATAATTCACCCCTCCACTTT CSARLRAGSYNSPLHF
13 TRBJ2-7 TRBD1 many TRBV20-1 TGCAGTGCCCCGGGACAGAGCTCCTACGAGCAGTACTTC CSAPGQSSYEQYF